One and the same sample provided the 2 T cell receptor beta chains below, sequenced in a study of blood T cell repertoires in COVID-19. Assay used: immunoSEQ multiplex PCR; TCRdb lists only in-frame clones, some missing. The repertoire includes a few hundred thousand clones, around nine tenths of them detected once, and around 9.3% sits in the top ten. The sequenced sample was PBMCs or T cells enriched from blood (not recorded which). The receptor source for this set is a woman aged 45-59 years who had recovered from COVID-19.

V and J are TRBV13 and TRBJ2-3; D is possibly TRBD2 (5 bases). V gave up 2 bases and J gave up 5 bases, with 5 bases separating them. CDR1 is PRHDT, CDR2 FYEKMQ, per germline (reference sequence). The CDR3 has 12 residues. CDR3 in DNA: TGTGCCAGCAGCTTACGGGGAGATACGCAGTATTTT. This encodes CASSLRGDTQYF.

The chain carries TRBV27 and TRBJ1-1; D gene unclear. This CDR3 has 16 residues. Germline CDR1 reads MNHEY; CDR2 reads SMNVEV (reference sequence). With 1 base removed from V and 0 bases from J, the gap between germline ends came to 12 bases. The CDR3 sequence: CASSLLYSLMNTEAFF. CDR3 nucleotides: TGTGCCAGCAGTTTATTATACAGCTTGATGAACACTGAAGCTTTCTTT.